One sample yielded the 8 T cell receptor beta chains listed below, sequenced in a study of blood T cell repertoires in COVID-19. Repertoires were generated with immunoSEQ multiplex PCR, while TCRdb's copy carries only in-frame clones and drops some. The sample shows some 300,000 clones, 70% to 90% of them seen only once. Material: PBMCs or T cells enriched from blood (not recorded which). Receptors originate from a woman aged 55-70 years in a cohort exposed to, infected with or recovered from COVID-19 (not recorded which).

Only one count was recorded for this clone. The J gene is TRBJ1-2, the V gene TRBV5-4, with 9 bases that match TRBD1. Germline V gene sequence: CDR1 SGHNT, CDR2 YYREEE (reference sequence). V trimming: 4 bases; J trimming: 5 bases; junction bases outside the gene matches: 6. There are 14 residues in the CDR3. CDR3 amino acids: CASSHDRGSYGYTF. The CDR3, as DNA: TGTGCCAGCAGCCATGACAGGGGGTCATATGGCTACACCTTC.

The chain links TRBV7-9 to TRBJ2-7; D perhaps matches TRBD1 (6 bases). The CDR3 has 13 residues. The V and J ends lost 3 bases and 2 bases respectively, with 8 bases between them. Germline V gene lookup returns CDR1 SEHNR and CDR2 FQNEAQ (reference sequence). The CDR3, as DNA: TGTGCCAGCAGCTTGGGACATACCTACGAGCAGTACTTC. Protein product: CASSLGHTYEQYF.

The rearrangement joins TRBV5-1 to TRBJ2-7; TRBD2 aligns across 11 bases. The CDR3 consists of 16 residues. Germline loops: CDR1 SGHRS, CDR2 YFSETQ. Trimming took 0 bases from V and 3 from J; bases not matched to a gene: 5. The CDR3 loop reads CASSLARGLADYEQYF. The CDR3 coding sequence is TGCGCCAGCAGCTTGGCCCGGGGACTAGCGGACTACGAGCAGTACTTC.

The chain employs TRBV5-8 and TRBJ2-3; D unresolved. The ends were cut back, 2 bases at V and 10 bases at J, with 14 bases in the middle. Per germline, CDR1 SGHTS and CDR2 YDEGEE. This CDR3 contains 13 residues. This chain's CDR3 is CASSLSYRQAQYF. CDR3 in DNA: TGTGCCAGCAGCTTATCCTACCGGCAGGCGCAGTATTTT. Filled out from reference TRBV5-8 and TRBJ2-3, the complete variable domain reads EAGVTQSPTHLIKTRGQQATLRCSPISGHTSVYWYQQALGLGLQFLLWYDEGEERNRGNFPPRFSGRQFPNYSSELNVNALELEDSALYLCASSLSYRQAQYFGPGTRLTVL.

The chain's CDR3 is CATSTDRGREKLFF. In DNA, the CDR3 is TGTGCCACCAGCACGGACAGGGGGCGCGAAAAACTGTTTTTT. The V and J genes are TRBV15 and TRBJ1-4, with TRBD1 matching over 11 bases. The CDR3 length is 14 residues. J lost 8 bases, V lost 4 bases, and 3 bases had no gene match. Germline CDR1 and CDR2: LNHNV and YYDKDF (reference sequence).

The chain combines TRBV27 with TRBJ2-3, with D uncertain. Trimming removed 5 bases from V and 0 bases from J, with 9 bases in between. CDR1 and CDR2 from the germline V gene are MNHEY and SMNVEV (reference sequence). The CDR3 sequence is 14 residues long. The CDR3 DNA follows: TGTGCCAGCAGTGCTACCCAAAGCACAGATACGCAGTATTTT. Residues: CASSATQSTDTQYF.

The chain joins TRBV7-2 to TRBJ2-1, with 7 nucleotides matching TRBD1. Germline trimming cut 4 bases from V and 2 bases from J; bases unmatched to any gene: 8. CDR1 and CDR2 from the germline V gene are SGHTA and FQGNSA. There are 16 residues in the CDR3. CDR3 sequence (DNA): TGTGCCAGCAGCTCACCGGACAGGCCTGCCTACAATGAGCAGTTCTTC. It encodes CASSSPDRPAYNEQFF.

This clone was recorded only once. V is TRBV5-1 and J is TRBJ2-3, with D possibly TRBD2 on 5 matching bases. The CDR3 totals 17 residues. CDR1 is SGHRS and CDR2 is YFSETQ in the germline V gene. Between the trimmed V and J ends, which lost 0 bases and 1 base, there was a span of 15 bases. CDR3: CASSLALSGSGTDTQYF. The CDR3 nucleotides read TGCGCCAGCAGCTTGGCCCTTAGTGGTAGCGGCACAGATACGCAGTATTTT.